These T cell receptor beta chains were read from a single sample in a study of cytotoxic CD8 clonotypes in ibrutinib-treated CLL. Measured with immunoSEQ multiplex PCR; TCRdb has only the in-frame clones, and not every one. Among over 150,000 clones listed, around 72% were seen once. Sequenced here: PBMCs, sampled after 24 months of ibrutinib treatment. The receptors stem from a human donor with chronic lymphocytic leukemia. Both conserved end residues are part of each CDR3. A D gene is named only where the DNA matches it firmly.

DNA	CDR3	D	V	J
TGCGCCAGCAGCTCAAACGACAGGGGCCACGAGCAGTACTTC	CASSSNDRGHEQYF	TRBD1	TRBV5-1	TRBJ2-7
TGTGCCAGCAGGCCCAGACAGACAATTGGCTATGGCTACACCTTC	CASRPRQTIGYGYTF	-	TRBV7-2	TRBJ1-2
TGTGCCAGCAACTACCGATCAGGAGATCAGCCCCAGCATTTT	CASNYRSGDQPQHF	-	TRBV28	TRBJ1-5
TGCGCCAGCAGCCCACTTCAGGGGGCCGGGGAGCTGTTTTTT	CASSPLQGAGELFF	TRBD1	TRBV5-1	TRBJ2-2
TGTGCCAGTTTCAGGAAGGATACGCAGTATTTT	CASFRKDTQYF	-	TRBV6-5	TRBJ2-3
TGTGCCAGCAGTTTCCTAGACCGACAGTACTTC	CASSFLDRQYF	-	TRBV27	TRBJ2-7
TGCGCCAGCAGCCCCGGACTAGCGGGCCCCTACGAGCAGTACTTC	CASSPGLAGPYEQYF	TRBD2	TRBV5-1	TRBJ2-7
TGTGCCAGCAGCGCGGGAGGGGGCGCCTCCTACAATGAGCAGTTCTTC	CASSAGGGASYNEQFF	TRBD2	TRBV5-5	TRBJ2-1
TGCAGCGTTCAGTCTGGTCCCCAAGCTGGCTACAATGAGCAGTTCTTC	CSVQSGPQAGYNEQFF	-	TRBV29-1	TRBJ2-1
TGTGCCAGCAGCTCCATCCTAAGTGGTGGGGCCAACGTCCTGACTTTC	CASSSILSGGANVLTF	-	TRBV5-4	TRBJ2-6
TGTGCCAGCAGCCCTCACAATTTAGGAATCTACTATGGCTACACCTTC	CASSPHNLGIYYGYTF	-	TRBV9	TRBJ1-2